The clone carrying this T cell receptor (beta chain) was seen at least ten times. Antigen specificity is unknown. Germline V CDR1 and CDR2: SQVTM, ANQGSEA. The length of the CDR3 is 13 residues. Trimming left V 2 bases short and J 4 bases short, with 11 bases between. This sample stems from a study of human T cells and chemical hapten exposure. On the study more broadly: Once 0.01% DPC had been applied to the upper back by patch test, readings were taken at 6 days. Study-wide findings and caveats: TCRs exceeding a frequency of 1 in 1000 stayed unchanged under DPC sensitization. Expanded TCRs were compared with controls, and the expanded TCRs formed significantly more large CDR3 similarity clusters.

Time point defined: patch test 1, 2 weeks after DPC sensitization. Noted treatment: therapeutic diphenylcyclopropenone sensitization with weekly scalp DPC. Each donor was an alopecia patient between 18 and 70 years of age who qualified for DPC. TCRdb passed the RACE reads through MiXCR, listing each CDR3 protein once. The sample has tens of thousands of distinct CDR3 sequences; 9% to 9.5% are singletons. V gene TRBV29-1 combines with J gene TRBJ1-2, with a tentative D call TRBD1 (6 bases). The sequence was obtained from a woman aged 40 to 55 with alopecia areata. Some clones in this sample may be carry-over from other donors' samples. Here the sequenced sample was whole blood, taken in connection with sensitization to the hapten diphenylcyclopropenone (DPC). CDR3 DNA: TGCAGCGTTGAAACCAGGGGTGGCTATGGCTACACCTTC. It specifies CSVETRGGYGYTF.